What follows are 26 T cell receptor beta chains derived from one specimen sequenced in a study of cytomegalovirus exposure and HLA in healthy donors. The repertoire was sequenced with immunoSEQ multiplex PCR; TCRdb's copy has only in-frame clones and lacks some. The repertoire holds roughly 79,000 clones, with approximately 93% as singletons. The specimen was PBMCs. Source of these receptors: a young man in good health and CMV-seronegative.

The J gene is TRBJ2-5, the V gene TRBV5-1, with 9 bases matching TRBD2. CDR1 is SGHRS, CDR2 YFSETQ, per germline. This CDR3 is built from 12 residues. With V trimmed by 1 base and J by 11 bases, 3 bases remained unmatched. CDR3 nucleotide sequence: TGCGCCAGCAGCTTGAAAACTAGCGGGCAGTACTTC. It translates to CASSLKTSGQYF.

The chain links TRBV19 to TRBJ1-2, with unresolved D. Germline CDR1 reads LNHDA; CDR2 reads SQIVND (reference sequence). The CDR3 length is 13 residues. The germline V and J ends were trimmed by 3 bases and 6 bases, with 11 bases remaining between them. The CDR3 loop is CASSIWVGDGYTF. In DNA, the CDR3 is TGTGCCAGTAGTATTTGGGTCGGAGATGGCTACACCTTC. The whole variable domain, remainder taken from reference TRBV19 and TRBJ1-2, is DGGITQSPKYLFRKEGQNVTLSCEQNLNHDAMYWYRQDPGQGLRLIYYSQIVNDFQKGDIAEGYSVSREKKESFPLTVTSAQKNPTAFYLCASSIWVGDGYTFGSGTRLTVV.

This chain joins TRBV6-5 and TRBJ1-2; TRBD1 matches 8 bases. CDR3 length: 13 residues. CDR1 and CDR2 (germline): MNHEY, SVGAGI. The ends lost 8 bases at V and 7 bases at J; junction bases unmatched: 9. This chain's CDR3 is CASVGQAWGGYTF. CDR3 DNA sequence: TGTGCCAGCGTGGGACAGGCGTGGGGTGGCTACACCTTC.

The CDR3 nucleotides read TGTGCTAGTGACCCGGGACAGGCCAACACCGGGGAGCTGTTTTTT. As protein: CASDPGQANTGELFF. The chain employs TRBV12-5 and TRBJ2-2, with TRBD1 identical over 8 bases. The junction had 6 bases not matched to a gene; V was cut back by 7 bases and J by 2 bases. Germline V gene lookup returns CDR1 LGHNT and CDR2 FRNRAP. The CDR3 contains 15 residues. Full variable domain (missing parts from reference TRBV12-5 and TRBJ2-2): DARVTQTPRHKVTEMGQEVTMRCQPILGHNTVFWYRQTMMQGLELLAYFRNRAPLDDSGMPKDRFSAEMPDATLATLKIQPSEPRDSAVYFCASDPGQANTGELFFGEGSRLTVL.

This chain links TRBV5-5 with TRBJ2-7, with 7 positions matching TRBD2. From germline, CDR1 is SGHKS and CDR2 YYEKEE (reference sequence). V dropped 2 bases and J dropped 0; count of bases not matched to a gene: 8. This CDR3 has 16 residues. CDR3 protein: CASSFGYRGSSYEQYF. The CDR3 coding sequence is TGTGCCAGCAGCTTCGGGTACCGCGGGAGCTCCTACGAGCAGTACTTC.

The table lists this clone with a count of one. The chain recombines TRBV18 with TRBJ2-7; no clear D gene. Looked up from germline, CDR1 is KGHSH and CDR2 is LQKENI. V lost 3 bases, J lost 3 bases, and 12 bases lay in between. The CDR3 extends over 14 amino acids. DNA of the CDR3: TGTGCCAGCTCACCGACCAACGGCGGCTACGAGCAGTACTTC. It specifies CASSPTNGGYEQYF.

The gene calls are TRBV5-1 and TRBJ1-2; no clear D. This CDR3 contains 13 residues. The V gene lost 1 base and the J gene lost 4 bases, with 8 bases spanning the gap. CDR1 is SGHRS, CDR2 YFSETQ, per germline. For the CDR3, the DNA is TGCGCCAGCAGCTTGACAGCCCTCTATGGCTACACCTTC. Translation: CASSLTALYGYTF.

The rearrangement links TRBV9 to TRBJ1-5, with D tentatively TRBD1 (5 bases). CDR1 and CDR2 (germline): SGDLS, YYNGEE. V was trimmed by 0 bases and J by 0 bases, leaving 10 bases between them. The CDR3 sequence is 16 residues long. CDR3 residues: CASSVGPGISNQPQHF. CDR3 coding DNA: TGTGCCAGCAGCGTAGGGCCAGGGATTAGCAATCAGCCCCAGCATTTT.

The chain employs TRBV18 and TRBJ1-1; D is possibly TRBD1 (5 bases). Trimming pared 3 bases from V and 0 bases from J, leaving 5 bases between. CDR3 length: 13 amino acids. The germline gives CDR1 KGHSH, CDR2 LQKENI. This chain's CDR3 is CASSPTVNTEAFF. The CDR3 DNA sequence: TGTGCCAGCTCACCGACAGTGAACACTGAAGCTTTCTTT.

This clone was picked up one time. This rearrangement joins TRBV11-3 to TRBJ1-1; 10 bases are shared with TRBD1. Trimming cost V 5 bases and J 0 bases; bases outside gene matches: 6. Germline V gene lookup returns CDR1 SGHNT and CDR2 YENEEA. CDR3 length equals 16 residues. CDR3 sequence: CASSRLTGGMNTEAFF. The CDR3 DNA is TGTGCCAGCAGCCGATTGACAGGGGGCATGAACACTGAAGCTTTCTTT. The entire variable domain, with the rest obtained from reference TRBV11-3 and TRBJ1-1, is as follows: EAGVVQSPRYKIIEKKQPVAFWCNPISGHNTLYWYLQNLGQGPELLIRYENEEAVDDSQLPKDRFSAERLKGVDSTLKIQPAELGDSAVYLCASSRLTGGMNTEAFFGQGTRLTVV.

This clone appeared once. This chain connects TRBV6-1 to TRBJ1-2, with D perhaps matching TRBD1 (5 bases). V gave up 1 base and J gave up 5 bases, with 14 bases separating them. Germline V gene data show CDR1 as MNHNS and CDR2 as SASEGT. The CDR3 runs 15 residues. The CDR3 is CASSEGQDGGYGYTF. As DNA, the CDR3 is TGTGCCAGCAGTGAAGGGCAGGATGGGGGGTATGGCTACACCTTC.

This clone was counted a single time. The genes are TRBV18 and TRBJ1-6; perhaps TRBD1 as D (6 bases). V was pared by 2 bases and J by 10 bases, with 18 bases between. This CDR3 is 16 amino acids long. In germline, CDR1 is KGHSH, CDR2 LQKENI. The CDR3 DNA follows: TGTGCCAGCTCACCATCCTCGAGAGGGAGGGGGTCACCCCTCCACTTT. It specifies CASSPSSRGRGSPLHF.

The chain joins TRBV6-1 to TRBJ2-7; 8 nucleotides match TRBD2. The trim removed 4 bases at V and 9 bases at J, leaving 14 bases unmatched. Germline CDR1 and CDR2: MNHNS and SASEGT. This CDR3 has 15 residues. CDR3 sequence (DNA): TGTGCCAGCAGTGCACCGGGACTAGTCGCATTATTGCAGTACTTC. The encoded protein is CASSAPGLVALLQYF.

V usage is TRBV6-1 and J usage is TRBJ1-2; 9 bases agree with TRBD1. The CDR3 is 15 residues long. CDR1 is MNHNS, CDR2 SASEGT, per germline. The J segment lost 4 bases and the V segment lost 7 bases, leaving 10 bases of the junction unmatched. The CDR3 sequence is CASTEGQGNGYGYTF. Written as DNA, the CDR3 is TGTGCCAGCACCGAAGGACAGGGGAACGGCTATGGCTACACCTTC.

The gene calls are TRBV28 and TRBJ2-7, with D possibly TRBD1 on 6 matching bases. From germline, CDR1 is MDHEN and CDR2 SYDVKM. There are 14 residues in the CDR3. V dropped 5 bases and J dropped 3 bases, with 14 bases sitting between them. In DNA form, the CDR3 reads TGTGCCAGCAGTCCCGGGACACATAGCTACGAGCAGTACTTC. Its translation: CASSPGTHSYEQYF.

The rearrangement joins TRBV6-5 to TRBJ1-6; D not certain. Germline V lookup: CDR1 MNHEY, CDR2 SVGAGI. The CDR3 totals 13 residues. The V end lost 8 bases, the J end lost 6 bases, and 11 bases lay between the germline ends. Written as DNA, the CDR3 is TGTGCCAGCCGCCCTAGTCGTAATTCACCCCTCCACTTT. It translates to CASRPSRNSPLHF.

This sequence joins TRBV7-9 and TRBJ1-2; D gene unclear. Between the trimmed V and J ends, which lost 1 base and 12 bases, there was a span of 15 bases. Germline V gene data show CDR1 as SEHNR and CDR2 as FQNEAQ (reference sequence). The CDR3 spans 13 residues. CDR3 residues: CASSLDGGLVDTF. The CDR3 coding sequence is TGTGCCAGCAGCTTAGACGGCGGACTCGTAGACACCTTC.

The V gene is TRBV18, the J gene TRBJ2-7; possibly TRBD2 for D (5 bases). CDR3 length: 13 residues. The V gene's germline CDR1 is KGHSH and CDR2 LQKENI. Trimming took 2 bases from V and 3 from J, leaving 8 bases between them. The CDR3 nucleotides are TGTGCCAGCTCACCAGGACTGATCTACGAGCAGTACTTC. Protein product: CASSPGLIYEQYF.

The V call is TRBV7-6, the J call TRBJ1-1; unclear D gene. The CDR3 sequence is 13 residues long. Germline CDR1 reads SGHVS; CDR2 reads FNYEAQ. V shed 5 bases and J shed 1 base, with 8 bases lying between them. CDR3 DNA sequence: TGTGCCAGCAGCACTGACACGAACACTGAAGCTTTCTTT. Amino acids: CASSTDTNTEAFF.

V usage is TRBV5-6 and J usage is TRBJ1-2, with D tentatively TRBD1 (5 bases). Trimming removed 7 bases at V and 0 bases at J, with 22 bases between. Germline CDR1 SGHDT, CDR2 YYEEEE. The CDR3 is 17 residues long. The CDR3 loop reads CASRIGGFVGTNYGYTF. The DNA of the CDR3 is TGTGCCAGCCGGATCGGGGGGTTCGTCGGAACTAACTATGGCTACACCTTC.

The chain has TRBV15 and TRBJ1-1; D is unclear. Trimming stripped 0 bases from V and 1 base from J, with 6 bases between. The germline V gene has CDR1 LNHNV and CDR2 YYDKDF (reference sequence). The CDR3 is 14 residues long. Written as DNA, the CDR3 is TGTGCCACCAGCAGAGATCCACAGAACACTGAAGCTTTCTTT. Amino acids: CATSRDPQNTEAFF.

The CDR3 loop reads CASSEMTENQPQHF. CDR3 bases: TGTGCCAGCAGTGAAATGACAGAAAATCAGCCCCAGCATTTT. J is TRBJ1-5 and V is TRBV6-1; TRBD1 is a possible D gene (5 bases). The CDR3 length is 14 residues. V was trimmed by 2 bases and J by 4 bases, leaving 9 bases between them. CDR1 is MNHNS, CDR2 SASEGT, per germline.

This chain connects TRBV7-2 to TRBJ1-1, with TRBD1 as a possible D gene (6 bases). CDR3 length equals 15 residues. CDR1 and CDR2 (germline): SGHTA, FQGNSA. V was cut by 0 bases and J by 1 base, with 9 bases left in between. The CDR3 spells CASSLAGTQNTEAFF. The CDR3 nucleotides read TGTGCCAGCAGCTTAGCGGGGACACAGAACACTGAAGCTTTCTTT. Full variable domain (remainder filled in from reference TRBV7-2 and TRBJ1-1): GAGVSQSPSNKVTEKGKDVELRCDPISGHTALYWYRQSLGQGLEFLIYFQGNSAPDKSGLPSDRFSAERTGGSVSTLTIQRTQQEDSAVYLCASSLAGTQNTEAFFGQGTRLTVV.

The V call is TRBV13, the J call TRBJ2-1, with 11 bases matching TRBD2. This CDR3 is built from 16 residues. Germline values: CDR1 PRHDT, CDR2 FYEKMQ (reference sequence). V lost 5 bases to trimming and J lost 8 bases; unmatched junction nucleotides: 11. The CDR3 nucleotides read TGTGCCAGCAGCCCATCAACTAGCGGGAGTGTTTATGAGCAGTTCTTC. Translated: CASSPSTSGSVYEQFF.

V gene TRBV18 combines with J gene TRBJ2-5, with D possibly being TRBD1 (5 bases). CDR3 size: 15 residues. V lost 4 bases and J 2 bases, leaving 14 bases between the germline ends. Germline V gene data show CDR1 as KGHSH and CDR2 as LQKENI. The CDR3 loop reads CASSLDQGSQETQYF. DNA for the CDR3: TGTGCCAGCTCACTGGATCAGGGTTCTCAAGAGACCCAGTACTTC.

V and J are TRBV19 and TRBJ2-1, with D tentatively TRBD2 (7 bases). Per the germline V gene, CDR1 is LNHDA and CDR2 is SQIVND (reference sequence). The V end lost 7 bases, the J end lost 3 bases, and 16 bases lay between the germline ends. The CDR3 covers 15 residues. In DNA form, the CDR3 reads TGTGCCAGTACGAAGGGGGGGGCTTACTACAATGAGCAGTTCTTC. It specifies CASTKGGAYYNEQFF.